Listed here are 10 T cell receptor beta chains from one sample, sequenced in a study of cytomegalovirus exposure and HLA in healthy donors. Amplification used 60 Vbeta primers and 13 Jbeta primers. Profiled with immunoSEQ multiplex PCR; TCRdb holds only in-frame clones, not every one. Of some 120,000 clones listed, around 74% are singletons. The sequenced sample consisted of PBMCs. These receptors all stem from a man aged 30-40 years in good health and CMV-seropositive.

The CDR3 nucleotides are TGTGCCAGCAGCCAAGAAGCGGGGGGGCCAGATACGCAGTATTTT. Translated: CASSQEAGGPDTQYF. The chain combines TRBV4-2 with TRBJ2-3, with 10 bases aligning to TRBD2. There are 15 residues in the CDR3. Looked up from germline, CDR1 is LGHNA and CDR2 is YNFKEQ. J lost 4 bases, V lost 0 bases, and 1 base had no gene match.

This clone was seen many times. This sequence joins TRBV6-6 and TRBJ1-5; D remains unclear. Trimming cost V 5 bases and J 1 base, with 12 bases left between them. Germline-derived CDR1 and CDR2 are MNHNY and SVGAGI (reference sequence). The CDR3 spans 15 residues. CDR3 coding DNA: TGTGCCAGCAGTCCCGTGGAGGGAAGCAATCAGCCCCAGCATTTT. Translating it yields CASSPVEGSNQPQHF.

The CDR3, as DNA: TGTGCCAGTAGTATAGCAGGGCCTTATAATTCACCCCTCCACTTT. This gives the protein CASSIAGPYNSPLHF. The V and J genes are TRBV19 and TRBJ1-6, with D maybe TRBD1 (5 bases). The CDR3 is made up of 15 amino acids. Germline CDR1 and CDR2: LNHDA and SQIVND (reference sequence). The V gene lost 1 base and the J gene lost 4 bases, with 8 bases spanning the gap.

This chain connects TRBV19 to TRBJ1-1; the match to TRBD1 covers 11 bases. This CDR3 has 17 amino acids. CDR1 LNHDA and CDR2 SQIVND come from the germline V gene (reference sequence). With V trimmed by 1 base and J by 0 bases, 4 bases remained unmatched. CDR3 nucleotides: TGTGCCAGTAGTATAGGTTGGACAGGGGGCTTGAACACTGAAGCTTTCTTT. Translated: CASSIGWTGGLNTEAFF.

This chain connects TRBV7-8 to TRBJ1-4; a possible D gene is TRBD1 (5 bases). CDR1 and CDR2 from the germline V gene are SGHVS and FQNEAQ. The CDR3 is 15 amino acids. V lost 3 bases to trimming and J lost 1 base, with 9 bases between them. The CDR3, as DNA: TGTGCCAGCAGCTTGGGTAGGGGAACTAATGAAAAACTGTTTTTT. It encodes CASSLGRGTNEKLFF.

CDR3 sequence reads: CASSDQGRREQYF. In DNA, the CDR3 is TGTGCCAGCAGTGACCAGGGGCGGCGCGAGCAGTACTTC. This rearrangement joins TRBV2 to TRBJ2-7; D may be TRBD1 (6 bases). The germline V and J ends were trimmed by 3 bases and 6 bases, with 12 bases remaining between them. The CDR3 covers 13 residues. Per germline, CDR1 SNHLY and CDR2 FYNNEI.

The chain joins TRBV29-1 to TRBJ2-1, with D tentatively TRBD1 (6 bases). Germline V lookup: CDR1 SQVTM, CDR2 ANQGSEA. This CDR3 is 16 amino acids long. V was shortened by 1 base and J by 3 bases, with 16 bases between the two germline ends. Here the CDR3 reads CSVEADGQTNYNEQFF. The CDR3 coding sequence is TGCAGCGTTGAAGCAGATGGACAGACCAACTACAATGAGCAGTTCTTC.

The CDR3 region is CACGENTIYF. CDR3 sequence (DNA): TGTGCCTGTGGAGAGAACACCATATATTTT. This rearrangement joins TRBV30 to TRBJ1-3; no reliable D call. Germline CDR1 GTSNPN, CDR2 SVGIG (reference sequence). The CDR3 consists of 10 residues. Trimming removed 6 bases from V and 7 bases from J, with 7 bases in between.

The rearrangement links TRBV4-1 to TRBJ1-6; D unclear. The CDR3 is 15 amino acids. Trimming pared 4 bases from V and 9 bases from J, leaving 16 bases between. In germline, CDR1 is MGHRA, CDR2 YSYEKL. The CDR3 DNA reads TGCGCCAGCAGCCCTTCACCGGGGATTGGTTCACCCCTCCACTTT. Translating it yields CASSPSPGIGSPLHF.

The chain has TRBV5-6 and TRBJ2-7, with a weak D call TRBD1 (6 bases). The V gene's germline CDR1 is SGHDT and CDR2 YYEEEE. Trimming cost V 0 bases and J 0 bases, with 10 bases left between them. This CDR3 has 15 amino acids. The CDR3 spells CASSLAGASSYEQYF. The CDR3 DNA follows: TGTGCCAGCAGCTTGGCAGGGGCGAGCTCCTACGAGCAGTACTTC.